The 17 T cell receptor beta chains below come from one sample, sequenced in a study of T cell responses to AZD1222 COVID-19 vaccine. Clones were sequenced by immunoSEQ multiplex PCR, and TCRdb holds only the in-frame ones, with some missing. The repertoire holds some 110,000 clones, with 85% to 90% as singletons. Sequenced here: peripheral blood, sampled 28 days after the second AZD1222 dose. All receptors derive from an adult who received the AZD1222 COVID-19 vaccine.

This chain connects TRBV18 to TRBJ1-1, with a possible D match to TRBD1 (6 bases). V was trimmed by 3 bases and J by 3 bases, leaving 8 bases between them. The CDR3 has 13 amino acids. Germline values: CDR1 KGHSH, CDR2 LQKENI. DNA for the CDR3: TGTGCCAGCTCACCTTACAGGGACACTGAAGCTTTCTTT. Translated, it gives CASSPYRDTEAFF.

The rearrangement links TRBV27 to TRBJ1-1, with TRBD1 matching 7 bases. The CDR3 sequence is 16 residues long. Per germline, CDR1 MNHEY and CDR2 SMNVEV (reference sequence). J was trimmed by 1 base and V by 3 bases; bases with no gene match: 8. CDR3 in amino acids: CASSFDRVSRNTEAFF. CDR3 nucleotide sequence: TGTGCCAGCAGTTTCGACAGGGTAAGCCGGAACACTGAAGCTTTCTTT.

The rearrangement joins TRBV28 to TRBJ1-5; 10 bases match TRBD1. The V segment lost 5 bases and the J segment 7 bases; nucleotides outside the gene matches: 11. Germline V lookup: CDR1 MDHEN, CDR2 SYDVKM. This CDR3 has 16 residues. The CDR3: CASSLSGQGRRQPQHF. The CDR3 bases are TGTGCCAGCAGTCTCTCGGGACAGGGGAGACGGCAGCCCCAGCATTTT.

V is TRBV30 and J is TRBJ1-1; D unresolved. This CDR3 comprises 13 residues. Germline V CDR1 and CDR2: GTSNPN, SVGIG (reference sequence). The V end lost 1 base, the J end lost 7 bases, and 13 bases lay between the germline ends. The chain's CDR3 is CAWSAFLGREAFF. In DNA form, the CDR3 reads TGTGCCTGGAGTGCCTTTTTGGGCCGTGAAGCTTTCTTT. Combining the CDR3 with reference TRBV30 and TRBJ1-1 gives the whole variable domain SQTIHQWPATLVQPVGSPLSLECTVEGTSNPNLYWYRQAAGRGLQLLFYSVGIGQISSEVPQNLSASRPQDRQFILSSKKLLLSDSGFYLCAWSAFLGREAFFGQGTRLTVV.

The DNA for the CDR3 is TGTGCCAGCAGCCCCCTTGGTAGCGGGGGGAGAGGGGAGACCCAGTACTTC. Its protein is CASSPLGSGGRGETQYF. The chain recombines TRBV7-9 with TRBJ2-5; TRBD2 matches at 10 bases. In germline, CDR1 is SEHNR, CDR2 FQNEAQ (reference sequence). CDR3 length: 17 amino acids. Losses at the gene ends were 5 bases for V and 5 bases for J; bases not matched to a gene: 14.

This chain uses TRBV6-5 with TRBJ1-6; the match to TRBD1 covers 9 bases. The junction had 7 bases not matched to a gene; V was cut back by 6 bases and J by 10 bases. The germline CDR1 and CDR2 sequences are MNHEY and SVGAGI. The CDR3 is 14 residues long. CDR3 nucleotide sequence: TGTGCCAGCAGCCCGGACAGGGGTGACTCACCCCTCCACTTT. It translates to CASSPDRGDSPLHF.

The chain couples TRBV18 to TRBJ1-2; D remains unclear. The CDR3 runs 14 residues. V was cut by 3 bases and J by 2 bases, with 10 bases left in between. Germline V gene data show CDR1 as KGHSH and CDR2 as LQKENI. Written as DNA, the CDR3 is TGTGCCAGCTCACCGGCACAGACCAACTATGGCTACACCTTC. Its protein product is CASSPAQTNYGYTF.

This rearrangement joins TRBV30 to TRBJ1-1; 8 nucleotides agree with TRBD1. The V and J ends lost 8 bases and 1 base, in that order; junction bases with no gene match: 9. CDR3 length equals 14 residues. From germline, CDR1 is GTSNPN and CDR2 SVGIG (reference sequence). CDR3 sequence: CARTTGTGNTEAFF. The CDR3 DNA reads TGTGCCCGTACCACCGGGACAGGGAACACTGAAGCTTTCTTT.

The chain combines TRBV11-2 with TRBJ2-1; 8 positions agree with TRBD2. The CDR3 length is 15 residues. Germline V gene sequence: CDR1 SGHAT, CDR2 FQNNGV. The V segment lost 0 bases and the J segment 10 bases; nucleotides outside the gene matches: 8. DNA for the CDR3: TGTGCCAGCAGCTTAGAGAGCGGGAGTTTGAGGGAGCAGTTCTTC. Translating it yields CASSLESGSLREQFF.

The rearrangement links TRBV7-8 to TRBJ1-5; D unclear. CDR1 and CDR2 from the germline V gene are SGHVS and FQNEAQ. The CDR3 covers 17 residues. V dropped 5 bases and J dropped 1 base, with 18 bases sitting between them. The CDR3 DNA sequence: TGTGCCAGCAGCCCCCGGACGGTTATAGACAGCAATCAGCCCCAGCATTTT. Protein sequence: CASSPRTVIDSNQPQHF.

This clone was found once. V is TRBV10-3 and J is TRBJ2-7; 9 nucleotides line up with TRBD1. The CDR3 sequence is 17 residues long. The junction had 19 bases not matched to a gene; V was cut back by 7 bases and J by 6 bases. CDR1 is ENHRY, CDR2 SYGVKD, per germline. CDR3 in amino acids: CAITTRDRDPTLSEQYF. In DNA form, the CDR3 reads TGTGCCATCACCACCCGGGACAGGGACCCTACTCTCAGCGAGCAGTACTTC.

This clone has a single count. V is TRBV28 and J is TRBJ2-7; 8 bases line up with TRBD1. CDR1 is MDHEN, CDR2 SYDVKM, per germline. V trimming: 8 bases; J trimming: 2 bases; junction bases outside the gene matches: 2. The CDR3 covers 12 residues. The CDR3 protein is CASLDRAYEQYF. The CDR3 region has the DNA TGTGCCAGCTTGGACAGGGCCTACGAGCAGTACTTC.

The V and J genes are TRBV19 and TRBJ1-5; 10 bases are shared with TRBD1. V shed 7 bases, J shed 6 bases, and the junction held 15 bases outside the gene matches. Germline V gene lookup returns CDR1 LNHDA and CDR2 SQIVND (reference sequence). CDR3 length: 17 amino acids. CDR3 amino acids: CASTSGTGAKRVQPQHF. As DNA, the CDR3 is TGTGCCAGTACCTCCGGGACAGGGGCCAAGCGGGTTCAGCCCCAGCATTTT.

CDR3 amino acids: CASSSPGVASNQPQHF. CDR3 in DNA: TGTGCCAGCAGCTCCCCCGGGGTTGCGAGCAATCAGCCCCAGCATTTT. The rearrangement uses TRBV7-9 and TRBJ1-5; D is undetermined. There are 16 residues in the CDR3. From germline, CDR1 is SEHNR and CDR2 FQNEAQ (reference sequence). Trimming shortened V by 4 bases and J by 1 base, and 14 bases separated the two germline ends.

The chain carries TRBV18 and TRBJ2-7; D gene uncertain. The CDR3 sequence is 13 residues long. Germline V CDR1 and CDR2: KGHSH, LQKENI. V dropped 1 base and J dropped 5 bases, with 9 bases sitting between them. The CDR3 here is CASSPRSVDEQYF. As DNA, the CDR3 is TGTGCCAGCTCACCACGGTCTGTCGACGAGCAGTACTTC. The full variable domain, rest sourced from reference TRBV18 and TRBJ2-7, is NAGVMQNPRHLVRRRGQEARLRCSPMKGHSHVYWYRQLPEEGLKFMVYLQKENIIDESGMPKERFSAEFPKEGPSILRIQQVVRGDSAAYFCASSPRSVDEQYFGPGTRLTVT.

The chain links TRBV7-2 to TRBJ2-1, with D perhaps matching TRBD2 (5 bases). This CDR3 region has 15 residues. The germline gives CDR1 SGHTA, CDR2 FQGNSA. Trimming pared 5 bases from V and 0 bases from J, leaving 11 bases between. The CDR3 loop reads CASSPMAGSYNEQFF. The CDR3 DNA reads TGTGCCAGCAGCCCCATGGCGGGCTCCTACAATGAGCAGTTCTTC.

V and J are TRBV12-3 or TRBV12-4 and TRBJ2-1, with D possibly matching TRBD2 (5 bases). V was shortened by 10 bases and J by 9 bases, with 16 bases between the two germline ends. This CDR3 spans 12 amino acids. CDR3 nucleotide sequence: TGTGCCATATCTCGGGGTTTGGGTGAGCAGTTCTTC. It codes for CAISRGLGEQFF.